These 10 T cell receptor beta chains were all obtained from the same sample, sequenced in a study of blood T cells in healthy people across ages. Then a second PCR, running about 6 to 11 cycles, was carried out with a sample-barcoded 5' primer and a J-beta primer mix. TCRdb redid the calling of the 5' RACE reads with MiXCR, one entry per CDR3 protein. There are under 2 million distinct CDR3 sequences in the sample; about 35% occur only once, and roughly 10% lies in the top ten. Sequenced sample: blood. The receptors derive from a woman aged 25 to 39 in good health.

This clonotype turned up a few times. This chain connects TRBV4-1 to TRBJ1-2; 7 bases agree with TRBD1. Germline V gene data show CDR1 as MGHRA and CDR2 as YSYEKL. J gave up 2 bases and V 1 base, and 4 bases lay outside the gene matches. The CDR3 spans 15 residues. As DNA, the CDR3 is TGCGCCAGCAGCCAAGCGGAGGACAGGAACTATGGCTACACCTTC. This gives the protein CASSQAEDRNYGYTF.

The CDR3 spells CASSLLTSAQSADTQYF. CDR3 DNA sequence: TGTGCCAGCAGCTTGCTCACTAGCGCCCAAAGCGCAGATACGCAGTATTTT. V and J are TRBV5-8 and TRBJ2-3, with 7 bases that match TRBD2. J lost 4 bases, V lost 1 base, and 12 bases had no gene match. The length of the CDR3 is 17 residues. Germline V lookup: CDR1 SGHTS, CDR2 YDEGEE.

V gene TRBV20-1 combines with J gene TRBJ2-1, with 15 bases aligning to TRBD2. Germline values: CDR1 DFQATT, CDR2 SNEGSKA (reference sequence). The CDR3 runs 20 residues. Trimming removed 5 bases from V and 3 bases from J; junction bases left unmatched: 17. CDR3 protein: CSAPKPDRTSGRANYNEQFF. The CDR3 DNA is TGCAGTGCTCCCAAACCAGATAGGACTAGCGGGAGGGCCAACTACAATGAGCAGTTCTTC.

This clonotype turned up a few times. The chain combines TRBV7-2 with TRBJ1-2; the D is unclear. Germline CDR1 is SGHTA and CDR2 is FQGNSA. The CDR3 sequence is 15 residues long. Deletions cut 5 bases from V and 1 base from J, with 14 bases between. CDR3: CASSIDLGINYGYTF. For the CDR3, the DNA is TGTGCCAGCAGCATCGACCTGGGGATTAACTATGGCTACACCTTC.

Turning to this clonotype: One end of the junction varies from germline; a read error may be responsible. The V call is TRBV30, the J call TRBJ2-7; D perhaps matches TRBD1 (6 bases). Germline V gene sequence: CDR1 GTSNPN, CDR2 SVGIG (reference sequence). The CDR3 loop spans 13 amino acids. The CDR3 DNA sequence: TGTGCCTGGAGTGCAGGGGCCTCCTACAAGCAGTACTTC. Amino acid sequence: CAWSAGASYKQYF.

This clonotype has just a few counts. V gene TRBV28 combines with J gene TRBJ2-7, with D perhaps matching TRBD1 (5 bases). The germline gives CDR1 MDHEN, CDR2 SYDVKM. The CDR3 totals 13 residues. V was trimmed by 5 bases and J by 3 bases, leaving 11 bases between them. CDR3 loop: CASSIGVHYEQYF. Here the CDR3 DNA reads TGTGCCAGCAGTATAGGGGTCCACTACGAGCAGTACTTC.

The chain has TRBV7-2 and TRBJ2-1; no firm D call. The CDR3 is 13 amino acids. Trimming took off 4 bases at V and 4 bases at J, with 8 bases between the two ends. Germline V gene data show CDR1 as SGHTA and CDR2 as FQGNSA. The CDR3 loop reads CASSSKQYNEQFF. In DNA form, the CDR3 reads TGTGCCAGCAGCTCGAAGCAGTACAATGAGCAGTTCTTC.

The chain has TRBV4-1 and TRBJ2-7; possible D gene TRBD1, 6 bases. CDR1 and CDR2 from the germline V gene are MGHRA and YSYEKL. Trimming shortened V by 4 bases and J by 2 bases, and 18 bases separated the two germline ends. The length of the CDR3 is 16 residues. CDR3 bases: TGCGCCAGCAGCCCTAGTCCCTCCGACAGGCCCTACGAGCAGTACTTC. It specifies CASSPSPSDRPYEQYF.

Written as DNA, the CDR3 is TGTGCCAGCAGTGTCACTATGAACACTGAAGCTTTCTTT. Translation gives CASSVTMNTEAFF. This chain links TRBV6-1 with TRBJ1-1; D is unresolved. CDR3 size: 13 residues. V lost 4 bases and J 0 bases, leaving 6 bases between the germline ends. CDR1 is MNHNS and CDR2 is SASEGT in the germline V gene.

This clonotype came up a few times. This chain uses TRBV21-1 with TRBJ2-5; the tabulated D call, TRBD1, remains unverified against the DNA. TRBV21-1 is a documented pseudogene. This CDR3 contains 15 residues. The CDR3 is CATNFRTGGKRPQYF. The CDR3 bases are TGTGCCACCAACTTTAGGACAGGGGGGAAGAGACCCCAGTACTTC.